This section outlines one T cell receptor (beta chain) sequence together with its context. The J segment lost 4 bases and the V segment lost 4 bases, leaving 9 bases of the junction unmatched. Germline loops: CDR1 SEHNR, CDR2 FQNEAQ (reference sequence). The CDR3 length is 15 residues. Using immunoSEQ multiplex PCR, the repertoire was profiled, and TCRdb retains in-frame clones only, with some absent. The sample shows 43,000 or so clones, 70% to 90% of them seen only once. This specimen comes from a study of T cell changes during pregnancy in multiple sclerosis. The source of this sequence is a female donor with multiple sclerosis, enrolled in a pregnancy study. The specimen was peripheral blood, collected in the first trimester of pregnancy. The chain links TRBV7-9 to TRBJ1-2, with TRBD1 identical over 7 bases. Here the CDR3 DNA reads TGTGCCAGCAGCTCCAACAGGGGTGAAGGCTATGGCTACACCTTC. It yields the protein CASSSNRGEGYGYTF.